This entry features one T cell receptor (beta chain) sequence. Its antigen is unknown. This record comes from a study of cytomegalovirus exposure and HLA in healthy donors. Study-wide points: A few CMV-associated chains were confirmed in vitro to be specific for CMV antigens. Indistinguishable V segments, including TRBV6-2 and TRBV6-3, were excluded. Most subjects' HLA-A and HLA-B alleles were reportedly predicted from TCR beta sequences.

V lost 7 bases and J lost 8, with 15 bases in between. The CDR3 has 13 residues. Germline CDR1 is MNHNS and CDR2 is SASEGT. With 60 Vbeta and 13 Jbeta primers, the PCR was carried out. Assay: immunoSEQ multiplex PCR; the TCRdb copy retains only in-frame clones and omits some. The table has hundreds of thousands of clones, approximately 82% seen once. Sequenced sample: PBMCs. The chain carries TRBV6-1 and TRBJ2-4; a possible D gene is TRBD2 (6 bases). This TCR was recovered from a male donor in good health and CMV-seronegative. DNA for the CDR3: TGTGCCAGCAATAAGGAGGGGCAATACATTCAGTACTTC. Its protein is CASNKEGQYIQYF.